This T cell receptor beta chain stems from a study of T-cell memory formation after mild COVID-19 (dated by TCRdb to 2020 to 2023). For context, the study as a whole: TCR sequence clusters from the two donors were found to be largely donor specific. In a couple of donors, T-cell clones that expanded and contracted after mild COVID-19 were tracked by sequencing TCRalpha and TCRbeta repertoires over time. Two young, previously healthy adult volunteers made up the cohort, one male and one female.

PBMCs were isolated by Ficoll-Paque density gradient centrifugation. Including the terminal cysteine and phenylalanine, the CDR3 comprises 14 residues. The retained sequence is limited to the CDR3, 42 bases, with the frame set at the first base. For CDR1 and CDR2, the germline V gene lists KGHDR and SFDVKD. V is clipped by 3 bases and J by 8 bases, and the sequence between their germline boundaries is 13 bases long. The instrument was an Illumina NovaSeq 6000. TCRalpha and TCRbeta cDNA libraries were built by 5'RACE with constant-segment primers, adding sample barcodes and unique molecular identifiers. RNA was extracted from every sample with Trizol reagent. Amplification of the libraries took two PCR steps, and the second step added a second sample barcode plus Illumina TruSeq adapters. Sequencing of the libraries was done on an Illumina NovaSeq, producing 2 x 150 bp paired-end reads. The authors' pipeline ran thus. With migec v1.2.7, reads were demultiplexed and then collapsed into UMI-guided consensus sequences. Using mixcr v2.1.11, UMI consensuses were aligned to TRA and TRB V and J templates and then assembled into clonotypes. Expanded or contracted clonotypes were those called significant by both edgeR and NoisET, with noise models trained on biological replicates. For edgeR calls, a false discovery rate-adjusted p below 0.01 and a log2 fold-change threshold of 1 were applied. As an exploratory analysis of dynamics, PCA with hierarchical clustering was applied to max-normalized trajectories of the 1000 most abundant clonotypes. Separately sequenced CD4+ and CD8+ repertoires were used to assign a CD4 or CD8 phenotype to each responding clone. TCRdb trimmed the raw reads at Q25, called clones with MiXCR and kept productive beta chains. Rows with a matching CDR3 protein are joined into one entry that keeps the most common DNA and genes. The V and J calls were determined by TCRdb, not by the authors. The sample table shows more than 450,000 distinct CDR3 sequences, and approximately 19% are seen once. More than 10% of the sample is held by the ten biggest clonotypes.

This clonotype was found a few times. This clone's antigen is unknown. Per-base qualities were not stored, and no clone one base away is much larger. General findings and caveats noted by the study authors: SARS-CoV-2 specificity was not confirmed for the second-wave clones peaking on day 37. Contracting CD4+ clones were found mainly in CM and EM memory subsets, while CD8+ clones were enriched in EMRA. Some responding clones were found in pre-infection memory, which suggests that pre-existing cross-reactive memory T cells took part in the SARS-CoV-2 response. Only a couple of mild cases were covered by the study, and larger cohorts that include severe cases with pre-infection samples were considered necessary. Clones that contracted from day 15 to 85 showed balanced CD4/CD8 phenotypes, whereas a second wave of clones that expanded from day 15 to 37 leaned towards CD4+.

The V gene is TRBV24-1 and the J gene is TRBJ2-1; the D assignment is uncertain and may be TRBD1 or TRBD2, with 6 bases supporting each. The TCR comes from an adult woman who had mild COVID-19 (a few samples of this study predate the infection). The sample titles of this study are shuffled in the database, so cell type and time point are left out; the donor was told from shared clones. The specimen sequenced was PBMCs or a T cell subset sorted from them (not recorded which). CDR3 region: CATSDRGWRDEQFF. In nucleotide form, the sequence is TGTGCCACCAGTGATAGGGGGTGGAGGGATGAGCAGTTCTTC.